The rows below give T cell receptor beta chains drawn from one sample of a study of shared clonotypes between healthy human individuals. TCRdb's table, derived via immunoSEQ multiplex PCR, lists solely in-frame clones and lacks some. The table shows some 2 million clones, with 95% occurring only once. The sequencing input was naive CD4+ T cells sorted from blood. The receptors were sampled from a man aged 18 to 29 in good health. The CDR3 runs from the conserved cysteine through the conserved F or W. A D gene is named only where the DNA matches it firmly. The size of a clone is reported for some rows only, either as once, few or many, or as a class for expanded clones.

length: 14
V: TRBV6-6
D: -
J: TRBJ1-6
size: -
DNA: TGTGCCAGCAGTTACGCGGAGGATAATTCACCCCTCCACTTT
CDR3: CASSYAEDNSPLHF

length: 17
V: TRBV7-3
D: -
J: TRBJ2-1
size: -
DNA: TGTGCCAGCAGCTTAACGGGACTCCTGGACGGCTACAATGAGCAGTTCTTC
CDR3: CASSLTGLLDGYNEQFF

length: 12
V: TRBV7-9
D: -
J: TRBJ2-4
size: -
DNA: TGTGCCAGCAGTAGAGATGGAAACATTCAGTACTTC
CDR3: CASSRDGNIQYF

length: 20
V: TRBV21-1
D: -
J: TRBJ2-7
size: once
DNA: TGTGCCAGCAGCAAAACGCCCAATAGCGGGAGGCTCCACCACTCCTACGAGCAGTACTTC
CDR3: CASSKTPNSGRLHHSYEQYF

length: 12
V: TRBV4-1
D: TRBD2
J: TRBJ2-7
size: -
DNA: TGCGCCAGCCGCCTACAACTAGCGGTTCTATTCTTC
CDR3: CASRLQLAVLFF

length: 16
V: TRBV6-5
D: TRBD1
J: TRBJ1-2
size: -
DNA: TGTGCCAGCAGTTACTCGGGGACAGGTCCTAACTATGGCTACACCTTC
CDR3: CASSYSGTGPNYGYTF

length: 14
V: TRBV28
D: TRBD1
J: TRBJ1-2
size: -
DNA: TGTGCCAGCAGTCCTCGGACAGGAAACTATGGCTACACCTTC
CDR3: CASSPRTGNYGYTF

length: 14
V: TRBV29-1
D: TRBD1
J: TRBJ2-1
size: -
DNA: TGCAGCGTTGTGGGACAGGGTTTGAGACGCGAGCAGTTCTTC
CDR3: CSVVGQGLRREQFF

length: 15
V: TRBV7-8
D: TRBD1
J: TRBJ1-5
size: -
DNA: TGTGCCAGCAGCACCAGGGACAGAGGTAATCAGCCCCAGCATTTT
CDR3: CASSTRDRGNQPQHF

length: 15
V: TRBV6-1
D: -
J: TRBJ1-1
size: once
DNA: TGTGCCAGCAGTGATATGGGACAACTGAACACTGAAGCTTTCTTT
CDR3: CASSDMGQLNTEAFF

length: 14
V: TRBV30
D: -
J: TRBJ2-5
size: -
DNA: TGTGCCTGGAGTGAGGGAAGGGTCAAGGGGACCCAGTACTTC
CDR3: CAWSEGRVKGTQYF

length: 14
V: TRBV5-5
D: TRBD1
J: TRBJ1-1
size: -
DNA: TGTGCCAGCAGCTTGGTAACAGGGGGCACTGAAGCTTTCTTT
CDR3: CASSLVTGGTEAFF

length: 13
V: TRBV27
D: -
J: TRBJ2-3
size: -
DNA: TGTGCCAGCAGTCCCCAGAGAAAGGATACGCAGTATTTT
CDR3: CASSPQRKDTQYF

length: 15
V: TRBV6-6
D: -
J: TRBJ1-2
size: -
DNA: TGTGCCAGCACCTCGCCCGGACAGTCCTCCTATGGCTACACCTTC
CDR3: CASTSPGQSSYGYTF

length: 18
V: TRBV10-1
D: TRBD1
J: TRBJ1-4
size: -
DNA: TGCGCCAGCAGTGATTCAGGGACAGGGGCTCGAAGTGGGGAAAAACTGTTTTTT
CDR3: CASSDSGTGARSGEKLFF